The rows below give T cell receptor beta chains drawn from one sample of a study of response to subunit inactivated influenza vaccine. TCRdb re-called the RT-PCR reads with MiXCR, one entry per CDR3 protein. The sample has roughly 500,000 distinct CDR3 sequences, under 30% seen once. This sample was shared with a second study, whose subject was T cells expressing NK-cell markers.

The source material was CD4+ T cells sorted from PBMCs, sampled 11 to 12 days after vaccination. These receptors were collected from a man between 50 and 59 years old who received an inactivated influenza vaccine. The CDR3 runs from the conserved cysteine through the conserved F or W. A D gene is named only where the DNA matches it firmly. Clone size, where shown, is once, few, many, or a class for clones that have expanded.

j_gene | d_gene | abundance | v_gene | CDR3nt | CDR3aa
TRBJ2-3 | - | once | TRBV7-9 | TGTGCCAGCAGCTTAGCACAGGGAGGATCAGATACGCAGTATTTT | CASSLAQGGSDTQYF
TRBJ2-5 | TRBD1 | - | TRBV5-1 | TGCGCCAGCAGCTTGAACACAGGGGGCCGGGAGACCCAGTACTTC | CASSLNTGGRETQYF
TRBJ2-3 | - | - | TRBV5-6 | TGTGCCAGCAGCTCGGCGGGGTCAGATACGCAGTATTTT | CASSSAGSDTQYF
TRBJ2-1 | TRBD2 | few | TRBV24-1 | TGTGCCACCAGTGATCCCCTTAGCGGGGAGAGTTACAATGAGCAGTTCTTC | CATSDPLSGESYNEQFF
TRBJ2-3 | TRBD2 | - | TRBV7-2 | TGTGCCAGCAGCTTTAGCGGGAGTCCAGATACGCAGTATTTT | CASSFSGSPDTQYF
TRBJ1-5 | TRBD1 | few | TRBV20-1 | TGCAGTGCTAGTACAGGGACAGGGGAGCCGCTAACGGGTCAGCCCCAGCATTTT | CSASTGTGEPLTGQPQHF
TRBJ2-5 | - | - | TRBV5-8 | TGTGCCAGCATCCGATGGGGCAGGGAGGAGACCCAGTACTTC | CASIRWGREETQYF
TRBJ2-5 | - | - | TRBV6-2/TRBV6-3 | TGTGCCAGCAGTTATTGGAGTAGGCGGCAAGAGACCCAGTACTTC | CASSYWSRRQETQYF
TRBJ1-5 | TRBD1 | - | TRBV5-1 | TGCGCCAGCAGCTTGGACCAGGGGGCGAGTCAGCCCCAGCATTTT | CASSLDQGASQPQHF
TRBJ2-7 | TRBD2 | - | TRBV10-3 | TGTGCCATCAGTGAGAAGACTAGCGGGAGAATAGGGTCCTACGAGCAGTACTTC | CAISEKTSGRIGSYEQYF
TRBJ2-1 | - | - | TRBV7-9 | TGTGCCAGCAGCTTAGGGAGCGTGGTCCTTGAGCAGTTCTTC | CASSLGSVVLEQFF
TRBJ2-2 | - | few | TRBV2 | TGTGCCAGCAGCGGCCGGATTACCGGGGAGCTGTTTTTT | CASSGRITGELFF
TRBJ1-2 | - | - | TRBV6-5 | TGTGCCAGCAGTTACCTCGGGGGAGGTACGGGCCTAGACTATGGCTACACCTTC | CASSYLGGGTGLDYGYTF
TRBJ2-2 | - | few | TRBV4-2 | TGTGCCAGCAGCCAAGATACAGAGAACACCGGGGAGCTGTTTTTT | CASSQDTENTGELFF
TRBJ2-5 | - | few | TRBV20-1 | TGCAGTGCTAGAGAGGTATTGGGGGTAGAGACCCAGTACTTC | CSAREVLGVETQYF
TRBJ2-2 | - | few | TRBV3-1 | TGTGCCAGCAGCCAACCTCCGGCCGGGGAGCTGTTTTTT | CASSQPPAGELFF
TRBJ2-2 | - | - | TRBV14 | TGTGCCAGCAGCCGTAAGGAAGAGAACACCGGGGAGCTGTTTTTT | CASSRKEENTGELFF
TRBJ2-1 | TRBD1 | - | TRBV2 | TGTGCCAGCAAAAAGGACAGGGTAATGGATGAGCAGTTCTTC | CASKKDRVMDEQFF
TRBJ2-7 | - | few | TRBV24-1 | TGTGCCACCAGCCTTACCGACAGGCGTTCCTCCTACGAGCAGTACTTC | CATSLTDRRSSYEQYF
TRBJ2-1 | TRBD2 | - | TRBV7-2 | TGTGCCAGCAGCCCTAGCGGGGGGGCAGTCCATGAGCAGTTCTTC | CASSPSGGAVHEQFF
TRBJ1-5 | - | - | TRBV29-1 | TGCAGCGTTACGATGGGCAATCAGCCCCAGCATTTT | CSVTMGNQPQHF
TRBJ1-5 | - | many | TRBV4-1 | TGCGCCAGCAGCCAAGATAGGGAGTATAGCAATCAGCCCCAGCATTTT | CASSQDREYSNQPQHF
TRBJ2-1 | - | - | TRBV5-1 | TGCGCCAGCAGCATCCAGGAGATCTCCTACAATGAGCAGTTCTTC | CASSIQEISYNEQFF
TRBJ2-7 | - | - | TRBV6-2/TRBV6-3 | TGTGCCAGCGCGGGTGGAGGATCCTACGAGCAGTACTTC | CASAGGGSYEQYF
TRBJ2-7 | - | few | TRBV9 | TGTGCCAGCAGCGTAGGTCACGGCCCCTACGAGCAGTACTTC | CASSVGHGPYEQYF
TRBJ2-5 | TRBD2 | few | TRBV3-1 | TGTGCCAGCAGCCAAGCGGGGGGTAAAGAGACCCAGTACTTC | CASSQAGGKETQYF
TRBJ2-5 | - | few | TRBV6-2/TRBV6-3 | TGTGCCAGCAGCCTTAGCGCGCAGGGGACCCAGTACTTC | CASSLSAQGTQYF
TRBJ2-7 | TRBD2 | - | TRBV5-1 | TGCGCCAGCAGCTTGAATAGCGGGGGAAGCTCCTACGAGCAGTACTTC | CASSLNSGGSSYEQYF
TRBJ1-1 | TRBD1 | few | TRBV10-1 | TGCGCCACCTTCCCGGGACAGGGACAGAACACTGAAGCTTTCTTT | CATFPGQGQNTEAFF
TRBJ1-5 | - | few | TRBV7-9 | TGTGCCAGCAGTGGGGGCCGGGAGGGCAATCAGCCCCAGCATTTT | CASSGGREGNQPQHF
TRBJ2-7 | - | - | TRBV20-1 | TGCAGTGCTAGAGCGGACGGATTCTCCTACGAGCAGTACTTC | CSARADGFSYEQYF
TRBJ2-7 | TRBD1 | few | TRBV5-1 | TGCGCCAGCAGCTTGACGGTCTTGGACAGGGGAGCCGAGCAGTACTTC | CASSLTVLDRGAEQYF